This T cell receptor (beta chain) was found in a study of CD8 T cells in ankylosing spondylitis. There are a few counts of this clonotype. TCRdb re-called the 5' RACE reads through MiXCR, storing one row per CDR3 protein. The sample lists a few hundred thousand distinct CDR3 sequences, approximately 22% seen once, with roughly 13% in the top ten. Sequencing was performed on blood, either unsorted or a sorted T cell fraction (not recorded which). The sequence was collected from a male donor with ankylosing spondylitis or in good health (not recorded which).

CDR3 region: CASSYSFAGLGSGANVLTF. DNA for the CDR3: TGTGCCAGCAGTTACTCTTTCGCAGGTCTAGGCTCTGGGGCCAACGTCCTGACTTTC. The rearrangement links TRBV6-5 to TRBJ2-6; no firm D call. Trimming left V 0 bases short and J 0 bases short, with 15 bases between. Germline-derived CDR1 and CDR2 are MNHEY and SVGAGI. CDR3 size: 19 residues.